One and the same sample provided the 19 T cell receptor beta chains below, sequenced in a study of identical twins. One entry per CDR3 protein, called by TCRdb with MiXCR from the 5' RACE reads. There are around 1.7 million distinct CDR3 sequences in the sample; about 31% occur only once, and approximately 0.25% lies in the top ten. Sequencing was performed on cord blood. The source of these receptors is a newborn girl in good health.

This clonotype occurred a few times. J is TRBJ2-1 and V is TRBV4-1, with 8 bases that match TRBD2. The CDR3 contains 15 residues. Per the germline V gene, CDR1 is MGHRA and CDR2 is YSYEKL. V trimming: 1 base; J trimming: 9 bases; junction bases outside the gene matches: 8. CDR3 bases: TGCGCCAGCAGCCAAGGCAGCGGGAGTATCGTTGAGCAGTTCTTC. Protein sequence: CASSQGSGSIVEQFF.

This clonotype was observed a few times. The V call is TRBV3-1, the J call TRBJ2-7, with 8 bases that match TRBD2. The CDR3 spans 15 residues. The J segment lost 0 bases and the V segment lost 1 base, leaving 2 bases of the junction unmatched. Germline V CDR1 and CDR2: LGHDT, YNNKEL (reference sequence). The CDR3 DNA sequence: TGTGCCAGCAGCCAAGGACTAGCGACCTCCTACGAGCAGTACTTC. Encoded protein: CASSQGLATSYEQYF.

The table lists this clonotype with a few counts. The V call is TRBV7-2, the J call TRBJ2-1, with 13 positions matching TRBD2. The V segment lost 5 bases and the J segment 10 bases; nucleotides outside the gene matches: 11. Per the germline V gene, CDR1 is SGHTA and CDR2 is FQGNSA. The CDR3 runs to 16 residues. In nucleotides, the CDR3 is TGTGCCAGCAGCCCGCAGGGACTAGCGGGGCGGAACGAGCAGTTCTTC. It is translated as CASSPQGLAGRNEQFF.

The chain links TRBV20-1 to TRBJ2-7; possibly TRBD1 for D (5 bases). The ends were cut back, 2 bases at V and 6 bases at J, with 17 bases in the middle. CDR3 length: 14 residues. The germline gives CDR1 DFQATT, CDR2 SNEGSKA (reference sequence). The DNA for the CDR3 is TGCAGTGCTAGACAGGGCTCCTTAGCCGCCGAGCAGTACTTC. Protein: CSARQGSLAAEQYF.

This clonotype appeared many times. This chain links TRBV10-3 with TRBJ2-1; TRBD2 matches at 7 bases. CDR3 length: 13 residues. The V segment lost 4 bases and the J segment 7 bases; nucleotides outside the gene matches: 4. CDR1 is ENHRY and CDR2 is SYGVKD in the germline V gene. The CDR3 sequence is CAISGTLANEQFF. CDR3 nucleotide sequence: TGTGCCATCAGTGGGACACTAGCGAATGAGCAGTTCTTC.

This clonotype has just a few counts. This chain uses TRBV5-1 with TRBJ2-7, with TRBD1 identical over 7 bases. The CDR3 consists of 15 residues. In germline, CDR1 is SGHRS, CDR2 YFSETQ. V gave up 4 bases and J gave up 10 bases; unmatched junction bases: 17. CDR3 nucleotides: TGCGCCAGCAGCCCACCCCAGGGGGATTCTTTGTCCCAGTACTTC. As protein: CASSPPQGDSLSQYF.

The chain has TRBV9 and TRBJ2-1; 12 nucleotides align to TRBD2. V gave up 0 bases and J gave up 3 bases; unmatched junction bases: 1. Per germline, CDR1 SGDLS and CDR2 YYNGEE. The CDR3 consists of 16 residues. The CDR3 region is CASSVASGRVYNEQFF. CDR3 DNA sequence: TGTGCCAGCAGCGTAGCTAGCGGGAGGGTCTACAATGAGCAGTTCTTC.

This clonotype has ten or more counts. This rearrangement joins TRBV29-1 to TRBJ2-7, with TRBD1 matching 7 bases. The germline V gene has CDR1 SQVTM and CDR2 ANQGSEA. The CDR3 has 15 amino acids. V dropped 0 bases and J dropped 0; count of bases not matched to a gene: 5. CDR3 loop: CSVEEPTGSSYEQYF. CDR3 DNA sequence: TGCAGCGTTGAAGAACCGACAGGGAGCTCCTACGAGCAGTACTTC.

This rearrangement joins TRBV5-1 to TRBJ2-5; 7 nucleotides agree with TRBD2. The V segment lost 1 base and the J segment 1 base; nucleotides outside the gene matches: 7. Germline V gene sequence: CDR1 SGHRS, CDR2 YFSETQ. This CDR3 comprises 16 residues. This CDR3 is CASSLTLAAPQETQYF. DNA of the CDR3: TGCGCCAGCAGCTTGACCCTAGCGGCGCCCCAAGAGACCCAGTACTTC.

This chain uses TRBV28 with TRBJ2-5; 7 bases fit TRBD2. The J call is in doubt because the DNA end fits TRBJ2-1 better. CDR1 and CDR2 (germline): MDHEN, SYDVKM. This CDR3 is built from 16 residues. For the CDR3, the DNA is TGTGCCAGCAGTTTAACGATGGGGAGGGGTCAAGAGACCCAGTTCTTC. This codes for CASSLTMGRGQETQFF.

Only a few counts were recorded for this clonotype. The chain combines TRBV7-2 with TRBJ1-5, with 7 bases aligning to TRBD1. The ends lost 4 bases at V and 0 bases at J; junction bases unmatched: 6. Germline loops: CDR1 SGHTA, CDR2 FQGNSA. The CDR3 runs to 16 residues. The CDR3 nucleotides read TGTGCCAGCAGCTGGACAGGTCTTTATAGCAATCAGCCCCAGCATTTT. It encodes CASSWTGLYSNQPQHF.

This clonotype was recorded once. The V gene is TRBV28, the J gene TRBJ1-5, with D maybe TRBD1 (5 bases). V shed 5 bases and J shed 4 bases, with 21 bases lying between them. CDR1 and CDR2 (germline): MDHEN, SYDVKM. The CDR3 spans 17 residues. CDR3 sequence (DNA): TGTGCCAGCAGTGGACCCGGGACCGGGGCGAGTAATCAGCCCCAGCATTTT. This codes for CASSGPGTGASNQPQHF.

This clonotype was detected once. V gene TRBV28 combines with J gene TRBJ2-2; 7 nucleotides line up with TRBD1. J gave up 6 bases and V 4 bases, and 8 bases lay outside the gene matches. This CDR3 contains 15 residues. In germline, CDR1 is MDHEN, CDR2 SYDVKM. The CDR3 loop reads CASSSSGGRAGELFF. The CDR3 DNA reads TGTGCCAGCAGTTCGTCAGGGGGTCGAGCCGGGGAGCTGTTTTTT.

This clonotype has a handful of counts. This chain joins TRBV20-1 and TRBJ2-3, with 7 nucleotides matching TRBD2. The CDR3 is made up of 17 amino acids. CDR1 is DFQATT, CDR2 SNEGSKA, per germline (reference sequence). The V segment lost 1 base and the J segment 3 bases; nucleotides outside the gene matches: 13. The CDR3 coding sequence is TGCAGTGCTAGAGTCCTTCAGGCGGGAGTAAGGACAGATACGCAGTATTTT. Translated, it gives CSARVLQAGVRTDTQYF.

The genes are TRBV5-1 and TRBJ2-1, with D perhaps being TRBD1 or TRBD2 (5 bases each). The CDR3 runs to 13 residues. V was trimmed by 6 bases and J by 3 bases, leaving 10 bases between them. The germline CDR1 and CDR2 sequences are SGHRS and YFSETQ. The CDR3 reads CASTDTSYNEQFF. The CDR3 DNA is TGCGCCAGCACGGACACTAGCTACAATGAGCAGTTCTTC.

This rearrangement joins TRBV20-1 to TRBJ2-3; tentative D call: TRBD1 (5 bases). V shed 6 bases and J shed 6 bases, with 16 bases lying between them. Germline assignment: CDR1 DFQATT and CDR2 SNEGSKA (reference sequence). The CDR3 totals 13 residues. In nucleotides, the CDR3 is TGCAGTGCGGGGCCTCCCACGACTGATACGCAGTATTTT. Translated, it gives CSAGPPTTDTQYF.

This clonotype was detected only a few times. The chain employs TRBV9 and TRBJ1-1; D is undetermined. This CDR3 is built from 13 residues. Trimming left V 0 bases short and J 1 base short, with 4 bases between. Per germline, CDR1 SGDLS and CDR2 YYNGEE. CDR3 sequence reads: CASSVASNTEAFF. The CDR3 DNA is TGTGCCAGCAGCGTAGCCTCGAACACTGAAGCTTTCTTT.

V is TRBV29-1 and J is TRBJ1-2; D uncertain. The CDR3 sequence is 12 residues long. Per the germline V gene, CDR1 is SQVTM and CDR2 is ANQGSEA. V was cut by 6 bases and J by 4 bases, with 12 bases left in between. Written as DNA, the CDR3 is TGCAGCGTGTGGACCGATCCCTATGGCTACACCTTC. Translated: CSVWTDPYGYTF. Full variable domain (missing parts from reference TRBV29-1 and TRBJ1-2): SAVISQKPSRDICQRGTSLTIQCQVDSQVTMMFWYRQQPGQSLTLIATANQGSEATYESGFVIDKFPISRPNLTFSTLTVSNMSPEDSSIYLCSVWTDPYGYTFGSGTRLTVV.

The chain joins TRBV4-1 to TRBJ1-4; D gene uncertain. Trimming left V 8 bases short and J 5 bases short, with 12 bases between. Per the germline V gene, CDR1 is MGHRA and CDR2 is YSYEKL. The CDR3 loop spans 13 amino acids. The CDR3 sequence: CASGRLLNEKLFF. DNA for the CDR3: TGCGCCAGCGGGCGCCTGCTCAATGAAAAACTGTTTTTT.